The source of this TCR beta chain is a study of blood T cell repertoires in COVID-19. Overall study: From the United States, Italy and Spain came samples of acute and convalescent COVID-19. Sources were T cells, B-cell-depleted T cells, or PBMCs; the material itself was cDNA or gDNA.

Germline loops: CDR1 MNHEY, CDR2 SVGAGI. The CDR3 consists of 14 residues. With 2 bases removed from V and 4 bases from J, the gap between germline ends came to 11 bases. Original analysis: Nucleated cell counts were estimated from reference gene primer amplification. The data were produced by immunoSEQ multiplex PCR, yet TCRdb's version contains in-frame clones alone and is incomplete. For V, J and clone size, that table is used; D and trimming come from the DNA. Counted here are about 230,000 clones, 65% to 85% occurring once; the ten biggest clones make up under 30%. The source of this sequence is a man between 40 and 49 years old with acute or convalescent COVID-19. This chain links TRBV6-5 with TRBJ1-2; D is possibly TRBD1 (6 bases). What was sequenced was peripheral blood. In DNA, the CDR3 is TGTGCCAGCAGTTACGTCCGGGGGGCCTATGGCTACACCTTC. Protein: CASSYVRGAYGYTF.